The subject of this entry is one T cell receptor beta chain. Its antigen remains unidentified. No clone much larger than this one lies a single base away; base qualities are absent. TCRbeta CDR3 regions were amplified from genomic DNA by means of the immunoSEQ Assay, a bias-controlled multiplex PCR. The original pipeline was this. Nucleated cell counts per sample were estimated from amplification of reference gene primers within the assay. To quantify the absolute abundance of each unique TCRbeta CDR3 rearrangement, sequence reads were collapsed and filtered. For each sample, productive Simpson clonality was calculated as the square root of Simpson's diversity index across productive rearrangements. Entries here come from immuneACCESS through TCRdb and include only in-frame sequences with V and J called. Some clones fail to appear in such tables; in the studies checked, an unresolved V gene covers under half of the shortfall, and the cause of the remainder is unknown. V and J calls and clone size are as listed in that table; D and trimming were resolved from the DNA. The sample table shows about 140,000 clones, and over 70% are seen once. Of the sample, 3.5% is held by the ten largest clones.

The sample comes from a study of blood T cell repertoires in COVID-19 (TCRdb year 2020). Background for the entire study: Samples covering the acute and convalescent phases of COVID-19 were provided by collaborators in the United States, Italy and Spain. The material from the prospective study consisted of cDNA or gDNA derived from T cells, B-cell-depleted T cells, or PBMCs. The samples were drawn from the first 160 participants of the ongoing ImmuneRACE study and from 1,254 subjects provided by 6 global collaborators. Where available, HLA class I and class II types were taken from metadata supplied by the sample provider and were not determined by assay-based typing. The repertoires were made available in a free public database intended to serve as a resource for research on the immune response to SARS-CoV-2. The sample metadata nearly always contained a de-identified subject ID, COVID-19 status, age in years and sex. The dataset comprised deeply sampled blood TCRbeta repertoires from subjects exposed to, actively infected with, or recovered from COVID-19. The paper as a whole reports these results and caveats: Clinical and demographic metadata were provided uncurated, with the amount varying by source and participant.

Samples from volunteer blood donors who had recovered from COVID-19 were contributed by a second Seattle source. Each collaborating institution followed its own protocols to collect whole blood in K2EDTA tubes. For TCRbeta analysis, collaborators shipped samples in one of three forms: frozen whole blood, isolated PBMCs, or DNA extracted from either of those sample types. Sample: peripheral blood. The source is a man in his 70s who had recovered from COVID-19.

The CDR3 has the sequence CASEAGVGGYTF. The nucleotides read TGTGCCAGCGAGGCAGGGGTTGGTGGCTACACCTTC. The chain is encoded by TRBV5-8 joined to TRBJ1-2, with TRBD1 tentatively as D gene (6 bases match). The CDR3 has 12 amino acids, counting the end cysteine and phenylalanine. Only the CDR3 part of the read is kept: 36 bases, read in frame from the first base. The trim is 7 bases for V and 7 bases for J, with a gap of 14 bases between the germline ends. Looking up the germline V gene yields CDR1 SGHTS and CDR2 YDEGEE. Joined to the reference TRBV5-8 and TRBJ1-2 proteins, this CDR3 gives the full variable domain: EAGVTQSPTHLIKTRGQQATLRCSPISGHTSVYWYQQALGLGLQFLLWYDEGEERNRGNFPPRFSGRQFPNYSSELNVNALELEDSALYLCASEAGVGGYTFGSGTRLTVV.